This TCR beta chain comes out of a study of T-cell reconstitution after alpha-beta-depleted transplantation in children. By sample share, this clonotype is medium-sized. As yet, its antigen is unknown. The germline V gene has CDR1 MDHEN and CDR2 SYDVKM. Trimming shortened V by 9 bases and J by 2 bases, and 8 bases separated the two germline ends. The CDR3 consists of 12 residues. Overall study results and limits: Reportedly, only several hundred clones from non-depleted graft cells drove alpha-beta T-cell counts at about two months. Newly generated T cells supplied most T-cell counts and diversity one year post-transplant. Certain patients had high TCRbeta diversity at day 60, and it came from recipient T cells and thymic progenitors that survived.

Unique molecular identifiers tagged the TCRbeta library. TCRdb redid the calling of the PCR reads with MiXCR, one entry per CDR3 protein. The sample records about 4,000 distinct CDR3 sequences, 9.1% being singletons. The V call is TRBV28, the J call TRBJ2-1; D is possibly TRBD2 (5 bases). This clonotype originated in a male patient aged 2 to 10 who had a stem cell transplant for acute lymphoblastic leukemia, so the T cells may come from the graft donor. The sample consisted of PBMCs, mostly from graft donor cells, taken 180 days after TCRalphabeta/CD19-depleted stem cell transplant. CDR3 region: CASRTAYNEQFF. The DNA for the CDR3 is TGTGCCAGTAGGACTGCCTACAATGAGCAGTTCTTC.